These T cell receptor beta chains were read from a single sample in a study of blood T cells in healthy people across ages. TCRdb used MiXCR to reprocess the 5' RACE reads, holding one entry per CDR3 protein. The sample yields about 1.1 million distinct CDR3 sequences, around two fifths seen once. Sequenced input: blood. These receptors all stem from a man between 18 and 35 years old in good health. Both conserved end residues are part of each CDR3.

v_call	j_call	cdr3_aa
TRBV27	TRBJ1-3	CASSNLQGIGNTIYF
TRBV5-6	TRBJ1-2	CASSLFSQDWGYTF
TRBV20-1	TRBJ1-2	CSARDWDGYTF
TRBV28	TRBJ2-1	CASSPTGTESNEQFF
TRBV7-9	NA	CASSFEGHEQYF
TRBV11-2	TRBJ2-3	CASSLRGVGTDTQYF
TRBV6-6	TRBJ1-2	CASSGTGPNGYTF
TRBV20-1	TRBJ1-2	CSARVAGQGYTF
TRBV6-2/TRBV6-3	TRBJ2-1	CATRGTSGYNEQFF
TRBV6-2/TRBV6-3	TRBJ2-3	CASSYSGVGSDTQYF
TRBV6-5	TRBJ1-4	CASRAIAGGTNEKLFF
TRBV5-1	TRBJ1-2	CASSLAQDGYGYTF
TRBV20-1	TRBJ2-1	CSAINNVGTIWDNEQFF
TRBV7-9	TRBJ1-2	CASSLEGTDGFTF
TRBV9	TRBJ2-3	CASSPGLKTGGDTQYF
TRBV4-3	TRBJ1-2	CASSQDYGWDRAGYGYTF
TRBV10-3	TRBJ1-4	CAISGVGADKLFF
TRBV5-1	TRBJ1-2	CASSSGQGGIYGYTF
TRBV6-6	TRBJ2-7	CASSYSDTRGYEQYF
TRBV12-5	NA	CASGLEASGGAWHEQYF
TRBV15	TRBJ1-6	CATRPSRYNSPLHF
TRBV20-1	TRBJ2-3	CSARPVTDTQYF
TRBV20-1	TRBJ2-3	CSAPWGGGLGNTQYF
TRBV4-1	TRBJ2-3	CASSQNQRAGSTDTQYF
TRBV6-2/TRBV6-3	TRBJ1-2	CANSSYRGGYTF
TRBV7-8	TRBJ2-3	CASSLASGELTDTQYF
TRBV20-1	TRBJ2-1	CSARGQASGGPLSYNEQFF
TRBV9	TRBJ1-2	CASSVAAGINYGYTF
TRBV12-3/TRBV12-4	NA	CASSLGKGKSSYNEQYF